This T cell receptor beta chain was captured by sequencing in a study of identical twins. Points from the study as a whole: It was out-of-frame TCR alpha sharing in monozygotic twins that models underestimated.

Details on this clonotype: Its antigen is still unknown.

The CDR3 is made up of 18 amino acids. V shed 5 bases, J shed 2 bases, and the junction held 9 bases outside the gene matches. Germline CDR1 is SGHVS and CDR2 is FQNEAQ. Unique molecular identifiers were in the cDNA, with template-switch universal primer binding. From the 5' RACE reads, TCRdb called clonotypes with MiXCR, one entry per CDR3 protein. The sample has about 300,000 distinct CDR3 sequences; approximately 13% are singletons. With no exceptions, donors were healthy Caucasians. A further study also used this sample, focusing on yellow fever vaccine responses in identical twins. That paper states: Twins' vaccine T cell response reportedly seemed partly convergent, partly personalized.

The sequence was obtained from a woman younger than 30 in good health. The chain recombines TRBV7-8 with TRBJ2-6, with 10 bases identical to TRBD1. The sample taken for sequencing was CD8+ T cells sorted from blood. CDR3 nucleotides: TGTGCCAGCAGCCGGGGGGGACAGGGGATTCCTGGGGCCAACGTCCTGACTTTC. It encodes CASSRGGQGIPGANVLTF.